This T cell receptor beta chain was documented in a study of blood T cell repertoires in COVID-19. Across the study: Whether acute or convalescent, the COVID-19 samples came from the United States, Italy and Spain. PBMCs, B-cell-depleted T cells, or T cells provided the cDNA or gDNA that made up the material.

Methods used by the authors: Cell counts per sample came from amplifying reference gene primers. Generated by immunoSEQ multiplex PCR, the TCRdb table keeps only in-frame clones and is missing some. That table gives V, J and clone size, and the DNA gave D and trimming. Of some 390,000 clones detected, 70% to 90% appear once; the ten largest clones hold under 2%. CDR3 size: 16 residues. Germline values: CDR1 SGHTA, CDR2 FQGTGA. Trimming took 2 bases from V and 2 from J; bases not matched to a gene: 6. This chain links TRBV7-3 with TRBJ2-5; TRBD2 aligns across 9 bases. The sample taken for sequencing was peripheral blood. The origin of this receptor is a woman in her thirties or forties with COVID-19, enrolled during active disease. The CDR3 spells CASSLSGLAGQETQYF. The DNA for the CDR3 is TGTGCCAGCAGCTTATCGGGGCTAGCGGGGCAAGAGACCCAGTACTTC.